The 28 T cell receptor beta chains below come from one sample, sequenced in a study of blood T cell repertoires in COVID-19. Method: immunoSEQ multiplex PCR; TCRdb's copy keeps in-frame clones and lacks some. This sample yields over 150,000 clones, of which 80% to 85% are seen a single time; approximately 2.9% belongs to the top ten. Input material: peripheral blood. These TCRs come from a woman aged 55-69 years with acute or convalescent COVID-19.

Sample share makes this clone medium-sized. This chain connects TRBV27 to TRBJ2-4; 7 bases line up with TRBD1. V shed 8 bases, J shed 8 bases, and the junction held 12 bases outside the gene matches. CDR3 length: 14 residues. CDR1 and CDR2 from the germline V gene are MNHEY and SMNVEV (reference sequence). This CDR3 reads CASGDRAREDIQYF. The CDR3 DNA reads TGTGCCAGCGGTGACAGGGCGCGAGAGGACATTCAGTACTTC.

The chain combines TRBV5-1 with TRBJ2-2, with 9 bases identical to TRBD2. Germline-derived CDR1 and CDR2 are SGHRS and YFSETQ. Unmatched junction bases numbered 5, after V lost 7 bases and J lost 1 base. CDR3 length: 15 residues. For the CDR3, the DNA is TGCGCCAGCGGGCGGGGGGGCCGGAACACCGGGGAGCTGTTTTTT. Protein product: CASGRGGRNTGELFF.

The chain links TRBV3-1 (or the pseudogene TRBV3-2) to TRBJ2-3, with a tentative D call TRBD2 (6 bases). This CDR3 region has 19 residues. The germline V gene has CDR1 LGHDT and CDR2 YNNKEL (reference sequence). V was cut by 0 bases and J by 2 bases, with 21 bases left in between. CDR3 DNA sequence: TGTGCCAGCAGCCAAGATAGCGAAGCTTATCGGGAGAACACAGATACGCAGTATTTT. As protein: CASSQDSEAYRENTDTQYF.

V and J are TRBV18 and TRBJ2-6, with 9 bases matching TRBD1. V lost 4 bases, J lost 0 bases, and 7 bases stayed unmatched. This CDR3 contains 18 residues. The V gene's germline CDR1 is KGHSH and CDR2 LQKENI. CDR3 loop: CASSLVGTGNSGANVLTF. Written as DNA, the CDR3 is TGTGCCAGCTCACTCGTGGGGACAGGGAACTCTGGGGCCAACGTCCTGACTTTC. Full variable domain (rest looked up from reference TRBV18 and TRBJ2-6): NAGVMQNPRHLVRRRGQEARLRCSPMKGHSHVYWYRQLPEEGLKFMVYLQKENIIDESGMPKERFSAEFPKEGPSILRIQQVVRGDSAAYFCASSLVGTGNSGANVLTFGAGSRLTVL.

This clone was seen ten or more times. This chain uses TRBV10-2 with TRBJ2-1; D might be TRBD2 (7 bases). V was trimmed by 4 bases and J by 9 bases, leaving 13 bases between them. Germline V gene lookup returns CDR1 WSHSY and CDR2 SAAADI. This CDR3 contains 13 residues. For the CDR3, the DNA is TGCGCCAGCAGTGGTGGGGGCGGGGGTGAGCAGTTCTTC. It encodes CASSGGGGGEQFF.

The rearrangement links TRBV9 to TRBJ2-6; D unresolved. This CDR3 contains 15 residues. Per germline, CDR1 SGDLS and CDR2 YYNGEE. Trimming cost V 5 bases and J 0 bases, with 9 bases left between them. CDR3 DNA sequence: TGTGCCAGCAGTCTGTCCCTCTCTGGGGCCAACGTCCTGACTTTC. This sequence encodes CASSLSLSGANVLTF.

The chain combines TRBV9 with TRBJ2-2, with D tentatively TRBD2 (5 bases). The CDR3 is 15 amino acids. V gave up 0 bases and J gave up 3 bases, with 9 bases separating them. CDR1 is SGDLS, CDR2 YYNGEE, per germline. The CDR3 reads CASSVGPGYTGELFF. DNA for the CDR3: TGTGCCAGCAGCGTAGGCCCGGGGTACACCGGGGAGCTGTTTTTT.

The chain uses TRBV18 and TRBJ1-6; D is unclear. V gave up 1 base and J gave up 4 bases, with 11 bases separating them. CDR3 length equals 16 residues. Germline values: CDR1 KGHSH, CDR2 LQKENI. CDR3 DNA sequence: TGTGCCAGCTCACCACGCGAAATCGGGTATAATTCACCCCTCCACTTT. It codes for CASSPREIGYNSPLHF.

The V and J genes are TRBV4-2 and TRBJ2-3, with 16 bases that match TRBD2. With V trimmed by 1 base and J by 4 bases, 11 bases remained unmatched. The CDR3 is made up of 20 amino acids. Germline CDR1 is LGHNA and CDR2 is YNFKEQ. This chain's CDR3 is CASSQAPYSGTSGGADTQYF. As DNA, the CDR3 is TGTGCCAGCAGCCAAGCCCCTTATTCCGGGACTAGCGGGGGGGCAGATACGCAGTATTTT.

This chain connects TRBV25-1 to TRBJ1-2; 7 positions agree with TRBD1. J gave up 3 bases and V 7 bases, and 11 bases lay outside the gene matches. Germline CDR1 is MGHDK and CDR2 is SYGVNS. The CDR3 contains 15 residues. The CDR3 loop reads CASTGSAQGDYGYTF. CDR3 nucleotide sequence: TGTGCCAGCACGGGAAGTGCCCAGGGGGACTATGGCTACACCTTC.

This clone was observed a few times. The V and J genes are TRBV5-1 and TRBJ1-3; D is uncertain. The V and J ends lost 1 base and 0 bases respectively, with 8 bases between them. The CDR3 length is 15 residues. CDR1 is SGHRS and CDR2 is YFSETQ in the germline V gene. CDR3 DNA sequence: TGCGCCAGCAGCTTGTCAGCTAGCTCTGGAAACACCATATATTTT. Translation: CASSLSASSGNTIYF.

This CDR3 is CASSPRQGGGYTF. CDR3 sequence (DNA): TGTGCCAGCAGTCCCCGACAGGGAGGCGGCTACACCTTC. V gene TRBV12-3 or TRBV12-4 combines with J gene TRBJ1-2; 7 nucleotides match TRBD1. The CDR3 contains 13 residues. V trimming: 5 bases; J trimming: 8 bases; junction bases outside the gene matches: 8.

The rearrangement joins TRBV9 to TRBJ1-2; unclear D gene. Germline V gives CDR1 SGDLS, CDR2 YYNGEE. The V end was cut by 0 bases, the J end by 7 bases, with 13 bases between. CDR3 length: 14 amino acids. This chain's CDR3 is CASSVDRGGLGYTF. The CDR3 DNA follows: TGTGCCAGCAGCGTAGACCGGGGAGGGCTTGGCTACACCTTC.

This clone appeared once. DNA for the CDR3: TGCGCCAGCAGCACTGGGACACCTAGCACAGATACGCAGTATTTT. It is translated as CASSTGTPSTDTQYF. The V call is TRBV5-1, the J call TRBJ2-3; the D gene is possibly TRBD1 (6 bases). V was clipped by 4 bases and J by 0 bases, with 12 bases between them. Looked up from germline, CDR1 is SGHRS and CDR2 is YFSETQ. The CDR3 consists of 15 residues.

The chain couples TRBV27 to TRBJ1-2; 10 positions match TRBD1. Germline values: CDR1 MNHEY, CDR2 SMNVEV (reference sequence). With 10 bases clipped from V and 7 bases from J, the junction kept 6 bases outside the gene matches. CDR3 length: 12 residues. The CDR3 reads CANKTGGGGYTF. CDR3 nucleotides: TGTGCCAACAAGACAGGGGGCGGTGGCTACACCTTC.

This chain uses TRBV4-1 with TRBJ2-3; tentatively, D is TRBD1 (6 bases). CDR3 length: 17 amino acids. The V end was cut by 4 bases, the J end by 4 bases, with 21 bases between. Germline assignment: CDR1 MGHRA and CDR2 YSYEKL. CDR3: CASSRIGNRAMADTQYF. As DNA, the CDR3 is TGCGCCAGCAGCCGAATTGGGAACAGGGCTATGGCAGATACGCAGTATTTT.

The chain uses TRBV29-1 and TRBJ1-2; D ambiguous. This CDR3 is 15 amino acids long. CDR1 is SQVTM, CDR2 ANQGSEA, per germline. The V end was cut by 5 bases, the J end by 7 bases, with 23 bases between. The CDR3 DNA reads TGCAGCGTTCTAACCCTCCAGACATTCTATGGTGGCTACACCTTC. Its protein is CSVLTLQTFYGGYTF. The full variable domain, completed using reference TRBV29-1 and TRBJ1-2, is SAVISQKPSRDICQRGTSLTIQCQVDSQVTMMFWYRQQPGQSLTLIATANQGSEATYESGFVIDKFPISRPNLTFSTLTVSNMSPEDSSIYLCSVLTLQTFYGGYTFGSGTRLTVV.

The CDR3 spells CASMLAGGYNEQFF. In nucleotides, the CDR3 is TGTGCCAGTATGTTAGCGGGGGGATACAATGAGCAGTTCTTC. The J gene is TRBJ2-1, the V gene TRBV6-5, with 10 bases fitting TRBD2. The germline V gene has CDR1 MNHEY and CDR2 SVGAGI. The ends lost 9 bases at V and 4 bases at J; junction bases unmatched: 6. This CDR3 is built from 14 residues.

There are many counts of this clone. J is TRBJ1-1 and V is TRBV6-2 or TRBV6-3; maybe TRBD1 (6 bases). The V and J ends lost 4 bases and 1 base respectively, with 10 bases between them. Germline values: CDR1 MNHEY, CDR2 SVGEGT. The CDR3 has 14 amino acids. CDR3 DNA sequence: TGTGCCAGCAGTTTCCAGGGGTCGAACACTGAAGCTTTCTTT. This encodes CASSFQGSNTEAFF.

This chain joins TRBV6-2 or TRBV6-3 and TRBJ1-2; TRBD1 matches at 9 bases. The CDR3 is 14 amino acids. Per the germline V gene, CDR1 is MNHEY and CDR2 is SVGEGT. V lost 5 bases to trimming and J lost 7 bases; unmatched junction nucleotides: 8. In nucleotides, the CDR3 is TGTGCCAGCAGTCAGCCCGGGACAGGGCTTGGCTACACCTTC. Protein: CASSQPGTGLGYTF.

CDR3 sequence reads: CATSSQQVLSGYTF. DNA for the CDR3: TGTGCCACCAGCAGCCAACAGGTCCTCTCTGGCTACACCTTC. The chain couples TRBV15 to TRBJ1-2, with D possibly matching TRBD1 (5 bases). In germline, CDR1 is LNHNV, CDR2 YYDKDF (reference sequence). The CDR3 sequence is 14 residues long. V was cut by 3 bases and J by 7 bases, with 15 bases left in between.

This chain connects TRBV4-3 to TRBJ2-1; 7 bases agree with TRBD2. Looked up from germline, CDR1 is LGHNA and CDR2 is YSLEER. This CDR3 spans 13 amino acids. Trimming at V came to 1 base and at J to 10 bases, leaving 4 bases not matched to a gene. DNA for the CDR3: TGCGCCAGCAGCCAAGTGTCAGCGGGGGAGCAGTTCTTC. It translates to CASSQVSAGEQFF.

This chain connects TRBV7-8 to TRBJ2-7; the match to TRBD1 covers 8 bases. With V trimmed by 5 bases and J by 5 bases, 5 bases remained unmatched. The length of the CDR3 is 13 residues. Germline CDR1 reads SGHVS; CDR2 reads FQNEAQ. CDR3 residues: CASSRQGSDEQYF. The CDR3 DNA reads as TGTGCCAGCAGCCGACAGGGGAGCGACGAGCAGTACTTC. The full variable domain, its missing parts supplied by reference TRBV7-8 and TRBJ2-7, is GAGVSQSPRYKVAKRGQDVALRCDPISGHVSLFWYQQALGQGPEFLTYFQNEAQLDKSGLPSDRFFAERPEGSVSTLKIQRTQQEDSAVYLCASSRQGSDEQYFGPGTRLTVT.

The chain joins TRBV7-8 to TRBJ1-4; 8 positions match TRBD1. The CDR3 totals 14 residues. Per the germline V gene, CDR1 is SGHVS and CDR2 is FQNEAQ. Trimming took 5 bases from V and 7 from J; bases not matched to a gene: 6. CDR3 in amino acids: CASSGRTGFEKLFF. For the CDR3, the DNA is TGTGCCAGCAGCGGGAGGACAGGGTTTGAAAAACTGTTTTTT.

The chain recombines TRBV5-1 with TRBJ2-5; 11 bases map to TRBD2. Germline trimming cut 4 bases from V and 4 bases from J; bases unmatched to any gene: 9. Germline V lookup: CDR1 SGHRS, CDR2 YFSETQ. This CDR3 is built from 16 residues. The CDR3, as DNA: TGCGCCAGCAGCCTGGAGGGACTAGCGGCTTCAGAGACCCAGTACTTC. Translation: CASSLEGLAASETQYF.

This chain connects TRBV19 to TRBJ2-1; 13 positions agree with TRBD2. CDR1 is LNHDA, CDR2 SQIVND, per germline (reference sequence). V was clipped by 6 bases and J by 3 bases; unmatched bases: 2. The CDR3 spans 15 residues. The CDR3 reads CASSRTSGGYNEQFF. The DNA for the CDR3 is TGTGCCAGTAGCCGGACTAGCGGGGGCTACAATGAGCAGTTCTTC.

This clone was picked up a small number of times. This sequence joins TRBV7-2 and TRBJ1-2; tentatively, D is TRBD1 (6 bases). The CDR3 loop spans 17 amino acids. Germline CDR1 SGHTA, CDR2 FQGNSA. V lost 5 bases and J lost 1, with 20 bases in between. This CDR3 is CASSPGAGKRDNYGYTF. Written as DNA, the CDR3 is TGTGCCAGCAGCCCAGGGGCAGGGAAGAGGGATAACTATGGCTACACCTTC.

CDR3 in DNA: TGCAGCGTTGTTTACGGACTAGCGAACTACGAGCAGTACTTC. Translated, it gives CSVVYGLANYEQYF. The genes are TRBV29-1 and TRBJ2-7, with 9 bases matching TRBD2. Trimming cost V 4 bases and J 3 bases; bases outside gene matches: 7. Looked up from germline, CDR1 is SQVTM and CDR2 is ANQGSEA. The CDR3 sequence is 14 residues long.